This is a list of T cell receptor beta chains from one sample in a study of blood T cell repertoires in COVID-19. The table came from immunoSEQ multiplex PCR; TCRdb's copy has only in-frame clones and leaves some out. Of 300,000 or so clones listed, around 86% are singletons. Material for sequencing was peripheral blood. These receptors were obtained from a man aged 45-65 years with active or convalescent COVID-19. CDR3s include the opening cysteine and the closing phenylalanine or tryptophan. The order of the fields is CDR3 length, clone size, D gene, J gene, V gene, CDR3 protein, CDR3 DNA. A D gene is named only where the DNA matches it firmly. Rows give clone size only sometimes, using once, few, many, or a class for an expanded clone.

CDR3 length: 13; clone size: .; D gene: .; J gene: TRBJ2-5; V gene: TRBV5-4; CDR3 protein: CASSLYSGETQYF; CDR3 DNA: TGTGCCAGCAGCTTGTATAGCGGAGAGACCCAGTACTTC
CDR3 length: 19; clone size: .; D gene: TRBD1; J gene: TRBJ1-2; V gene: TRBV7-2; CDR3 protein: CASSLGVRDRGPFNYGYTF; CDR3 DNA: TGTGCCAGCAGCTTAGGCGTCCGGGACAGGGGGCCTTTTAACTATGGCTACACCTTC
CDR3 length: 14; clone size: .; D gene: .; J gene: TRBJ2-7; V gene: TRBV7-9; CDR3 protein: CASSSGQRYYEQYF; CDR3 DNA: TGTGCCAGCAGCTCCGGACAGAGATACTACGAGCAGTACTTC
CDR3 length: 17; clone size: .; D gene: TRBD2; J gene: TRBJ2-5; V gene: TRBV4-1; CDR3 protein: CASSQGRGLAVQETQYF; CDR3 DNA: TGCGCCAGCAGCCAAGGTCGAGGACTAGCGGTTCAAGAGACCCAGTACTTC
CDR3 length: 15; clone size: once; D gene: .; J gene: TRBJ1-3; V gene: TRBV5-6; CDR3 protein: CASSLGQLSGNTIYF; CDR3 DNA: TGTGCCAGCAGCTTGGGACAGCTTTCTGGAAACACCATATATTTT
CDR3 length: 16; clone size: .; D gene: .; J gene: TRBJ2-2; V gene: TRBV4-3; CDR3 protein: CASSQEWTASTGELFF; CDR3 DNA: TGCGCCAGCAGCCAAGAATGGACAGCCTCCACCGGGGAGCTGTTTTTT
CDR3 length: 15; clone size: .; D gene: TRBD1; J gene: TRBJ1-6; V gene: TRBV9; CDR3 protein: CASKTGTGQNSPLHF; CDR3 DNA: TGTGCCAGCAAAACCGGGACAGGGCAGAATTCACCCCTCCACTTT
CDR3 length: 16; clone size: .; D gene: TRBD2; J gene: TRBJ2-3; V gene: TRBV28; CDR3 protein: CASSSQAGSGTDTQYF; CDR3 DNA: TGTGCCAGCAGTTCTCAAGCGGGGTCGGGCACAGATACGCAGTATTTT
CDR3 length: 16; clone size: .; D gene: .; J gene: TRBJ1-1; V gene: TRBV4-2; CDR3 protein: CASSQSGTSVGAGAFF; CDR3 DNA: TGTGCCAGCAGCCAAAGTGGGACATCGGTGGGAGCTGGGGCTTTCTTT
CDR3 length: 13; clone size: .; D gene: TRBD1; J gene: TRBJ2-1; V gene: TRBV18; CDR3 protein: CASSRGNHNEQFF; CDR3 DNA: TGTGCCAGCTCCAGGGGGAACCACAATGAGCAGTTCTTC
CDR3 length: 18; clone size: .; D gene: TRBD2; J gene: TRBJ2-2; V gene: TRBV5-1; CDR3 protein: CASSRVDRGGADTGELFF; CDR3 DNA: TGCGCCAGCAGCCGGGTAGACCGCGGGGGGGCCGACACCGGGGAGCTGTTTTTT
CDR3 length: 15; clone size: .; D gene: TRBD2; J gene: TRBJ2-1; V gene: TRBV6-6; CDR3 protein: CASRETSGGFNEQFF; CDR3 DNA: TGTGCCAGCAGAGAAACTAGCGGGGGGTTCAATGAGCAGTTCTTC
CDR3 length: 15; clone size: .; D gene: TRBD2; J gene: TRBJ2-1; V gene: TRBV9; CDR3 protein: CASSPGASGYNEQFF; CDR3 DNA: TGTGCCAGCAGCCCTGGAGCTAGCGGCTACAATGAGCAGTTCTTC
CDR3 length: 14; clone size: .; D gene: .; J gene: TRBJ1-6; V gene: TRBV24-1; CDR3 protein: CASPISRRNSPLHF; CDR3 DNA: TGTGCCAGCCCTATTTCACGGCGGAATTCACCCCTCCACTTT
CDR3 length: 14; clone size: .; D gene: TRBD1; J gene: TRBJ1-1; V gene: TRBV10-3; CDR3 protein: CATVTGKMNTEAFF; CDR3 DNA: TGTGCCACCGTGACAGGGAAAATGAACACTGAAGCTTTCTTT
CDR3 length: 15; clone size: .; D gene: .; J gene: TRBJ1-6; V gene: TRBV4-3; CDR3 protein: CASSQDRGLGSPLHF; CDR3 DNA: TGCGCCAGCAGCCAAGATAGAGGGTTGGGTTCACCCCTCCACTTT
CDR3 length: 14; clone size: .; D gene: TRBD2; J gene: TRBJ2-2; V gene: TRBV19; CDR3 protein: CASRTGLATGELFF; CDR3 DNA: TGTGCCAGTAGAACGGGACTAGCTACCGGGGAGCTGTTTTTT
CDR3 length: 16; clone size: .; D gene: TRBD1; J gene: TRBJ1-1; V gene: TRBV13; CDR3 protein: CASSPAGTAMNTEAFF; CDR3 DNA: TGTGCCAGCAGCCCCGCCGGGACAGCTATGAACACTGAAGCTTTCTTT
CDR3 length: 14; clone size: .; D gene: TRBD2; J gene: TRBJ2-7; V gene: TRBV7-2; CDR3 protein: CASSLSGGIREQYF; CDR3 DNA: TGTGCCAGCAGCTTATCGGGGGGAATAAGGGAGCAGTACTTC
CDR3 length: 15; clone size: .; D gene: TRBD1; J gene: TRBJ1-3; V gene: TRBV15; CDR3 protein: CATSLDRDGGNTIYF; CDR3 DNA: TGTGCCACCAGCTTGGACAGGGATGGTGGAAACACCATATATTTT
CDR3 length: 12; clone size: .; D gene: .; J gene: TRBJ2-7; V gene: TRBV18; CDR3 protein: CASSPREGEQYF; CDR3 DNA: TGTGCCAGCTCACCACGAGAGGGCGAGCAGTACTTC
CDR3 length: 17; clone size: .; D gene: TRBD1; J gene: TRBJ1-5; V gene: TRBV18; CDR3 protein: CASSPPELGQAPQPQHF; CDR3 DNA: TGTGCCAGCTCACCACCGGAACTTGGACAGGCCCCTCAGCCCCAGCATTTT
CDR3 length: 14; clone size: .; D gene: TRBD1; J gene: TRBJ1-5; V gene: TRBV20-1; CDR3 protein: CSATDREGNQPQHF; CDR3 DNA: TGCAGTGCTACTGACAGGGAGGGCAATCAGCCCCAGCATTTT
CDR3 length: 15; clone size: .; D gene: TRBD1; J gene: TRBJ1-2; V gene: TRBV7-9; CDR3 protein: CASSLGPTGGEGYTF; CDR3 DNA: TGTGCCAGCAGCCTAGGCCCTACAGGGGGGGAAGGCTACACCTTC
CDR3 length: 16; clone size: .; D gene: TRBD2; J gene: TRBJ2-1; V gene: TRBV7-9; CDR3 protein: CASSLWGGRGHNEQFF; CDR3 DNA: TGTGCCAGCAGCTTATGGGGCGGGAGAGGACACAATGAGCAGTTCTTC
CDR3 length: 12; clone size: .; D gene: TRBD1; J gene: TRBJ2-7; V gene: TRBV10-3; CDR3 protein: CAIGTVAYEQYF; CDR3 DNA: TGTGCCATCGGGACAGTGGCCTACGAGCAGTACTTC
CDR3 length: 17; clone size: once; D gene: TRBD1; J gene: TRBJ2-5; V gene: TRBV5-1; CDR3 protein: CASSLGTGSFVAETQYF; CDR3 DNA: TGCGCCAGCAGCTTGGGGACAGGGTCTTTCGTAGCCGAGACCCAGTACTTC
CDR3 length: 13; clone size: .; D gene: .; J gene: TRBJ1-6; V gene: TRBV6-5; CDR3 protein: CASRRQGNSPLHF; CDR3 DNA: TGTGCCAGCAGAAGGCAGGGAAATTCACCCCTCCACTTT
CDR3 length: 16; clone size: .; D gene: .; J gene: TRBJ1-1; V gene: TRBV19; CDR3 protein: CATKTTTEDMNTEAFF; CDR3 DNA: TGTGCCACGAAAACCACGACAGAAGACATGAACACTGAAGCTTTCTTT
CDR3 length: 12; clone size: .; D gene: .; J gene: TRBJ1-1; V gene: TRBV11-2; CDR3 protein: CASSWGLGEAFF; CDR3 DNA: TGTGCCAGCAGCTGGGGACTCGGCGAAGCTTTCTTT
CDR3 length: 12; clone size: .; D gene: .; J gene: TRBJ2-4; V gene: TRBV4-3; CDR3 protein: CASSLNRDIQYF; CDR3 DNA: TGCGCCAGCAGCTTAAACCGGGACATTCAGTACTTC
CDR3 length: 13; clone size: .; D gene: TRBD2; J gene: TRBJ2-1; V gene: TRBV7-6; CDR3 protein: CASSLAGVNEQFF; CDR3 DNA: TGTGCCAGCAGCTTGGCGGGGGTAAATGAGCAGTTCTTC
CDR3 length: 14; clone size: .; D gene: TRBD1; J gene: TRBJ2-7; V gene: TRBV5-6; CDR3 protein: CASSVGQSSYEQYF; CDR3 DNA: TGTGCCAGCAGCGTGGGACAGAGCTCCTACGAGCAGTACTTC
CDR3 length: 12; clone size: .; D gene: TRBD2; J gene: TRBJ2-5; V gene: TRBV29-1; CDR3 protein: CSVSRGEETQYF; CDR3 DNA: TGCAGCGTTTCCCGGGGGGAAGAGACCCAGTACTTC
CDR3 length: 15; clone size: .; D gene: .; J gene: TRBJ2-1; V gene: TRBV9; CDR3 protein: CASSVDGLFYNEQFF; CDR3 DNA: TGTGCCAGCAGCGTAGACGGACTTTTCTACAATGAGCAGTTCTTC
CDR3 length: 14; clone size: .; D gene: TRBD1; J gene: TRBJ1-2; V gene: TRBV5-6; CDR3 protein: CASSLTGGSFGYTF; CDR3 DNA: TGTGCCAGCAGCTTGACAGGGGGCAGTTTTGGCTACACCTTC
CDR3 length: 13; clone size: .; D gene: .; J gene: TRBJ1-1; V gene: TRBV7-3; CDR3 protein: CASSLSVNTEAFF; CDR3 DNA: TGTGCCAGCAGCTTATCAGTGAACACTGAAGCTTTCTTT
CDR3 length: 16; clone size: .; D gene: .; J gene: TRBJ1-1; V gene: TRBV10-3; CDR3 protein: CAISESRGLGNTEAFF; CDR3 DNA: TGTGCCATCAGTGAGTCGAGGGGGTTGGGGAACACTGAAGCTTTCTTT
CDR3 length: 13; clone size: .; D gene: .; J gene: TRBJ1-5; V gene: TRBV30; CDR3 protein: CAWSRQENQPQHF; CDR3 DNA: TGTGCCTGGAGTAGACAGGAGAATCAGCCCCAGCATTTT
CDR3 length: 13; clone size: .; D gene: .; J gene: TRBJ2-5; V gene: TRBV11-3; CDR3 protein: CASSPGGSETQYF; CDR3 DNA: TGTGCCAGCAGCCCAGGAGGCTCGGAGACCCAGTACTTC
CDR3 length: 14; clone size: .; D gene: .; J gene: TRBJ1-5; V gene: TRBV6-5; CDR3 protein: CASSWTESNQPQHF; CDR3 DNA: TGTGCCAGCAGTTGGACAGAGAGCAATCAGCCCCAGCATTTT
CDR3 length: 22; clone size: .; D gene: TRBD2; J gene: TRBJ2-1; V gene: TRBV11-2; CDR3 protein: CASSRFPARLAGGRSSYNEQFF; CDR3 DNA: TGTGCCAGCAGTCGATTCCCGGCTAGACTAGCGGGAGGTCGAAGCTCCTACAATGAGCAGTTCTTC
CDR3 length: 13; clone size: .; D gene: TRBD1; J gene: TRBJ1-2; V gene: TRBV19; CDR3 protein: CASSSDRVNGYTF; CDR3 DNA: TGTGCCAGTAGTTCCGACAGGGTGAATGGCTACACCTTC
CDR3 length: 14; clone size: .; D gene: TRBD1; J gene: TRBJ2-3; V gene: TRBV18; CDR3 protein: CASSSTGGTDTQYF; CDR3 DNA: TGTGCCAGCTCATCCACAGGGGGCACAGATACGCAGTATTTT
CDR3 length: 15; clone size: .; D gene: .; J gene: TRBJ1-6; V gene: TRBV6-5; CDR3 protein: CASRKTGSYNSPLHF; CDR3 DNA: TGTGCCAGCAGAAAAACAGGGTCATATAATTCACCCCTCCACTTT